These T cell receptor beta chains were read from a single sample in a study of CDR3 diversity in severe acne. TCRdb used MiXCR to reprocess the PCR reads, holding one entry per CDR3 protein. The sample comprises some 84,000 distinct CDR3 sequences, around 50% of which are singletons, and around 10% rests with the top ten. Sequenced material: blood. These receptors all come from a male donor in good health, serving as a control. Both conserved end residues are part of each CDR3. The D gene is left open where the match is weak. Where a row states a size, it is once, few, many or the class of an expanded clone; other rows omit it.

d_call	j_call	v_call	clone_size	cdr3_nt	cdr3_aa
-	TRBJ1-6	TRBV9	-	TGTGCCAGCAGGGGGGGGGGCTCGTATTCACCCCTCCACTTT	CASRGGGSYSPLHF
-	TRBJ1-1	TRBV5-1	-	TGCGCCAGCAGCTCCTCCTTTGACAGCCTGAACACTGAAGCTTTCTTT	CASSSSFDSLNTEAFF
TRBD2	TRBJ2-5	TRBV20-1	-	TGCAGTGCTAGCGGGAGGGAAGAGACCCAGTACTTC	CSASGREETQYF
-	TRBJ2-5	TRBV12-3/TRBV12-4	few	TGTGCCAGCAGACGGGACTCCATGATGGAGACCCAGTACTTC	CASRRDSMMETQYF
-	TRBJ2-5	TRBV5-1	-	TGCGCCAGCAGGGGGCTAGGACATGCACAAGAGACCCAGTACTTC	CASRGLGHAQETQYF
-	TRBJ1-5	TRBV15	many	TGTGCCACCAGCAGATCCGGGGTAGGGAGCAATCAGCCCCAGCATTTT	CATSRSGVGSNQPQHF
TRBD2	TRBJ2-1	TRBV9	many	TGTGCCAGCAGCACCCCCGGGACTAGCGGGGGACTTAAACCCGTGAAACATGAGCAGTTCTTC	CASSTPGTSGGLKPVKHEQFF
-	TRBJ1-2	TRBV19	-	TGTGCCAGTAGTGGACTCCGGGGGGCCTATGGCTACACCTTC	CASSGLRGAYGYTF
-	TRBJ2-2	TRBV10-1	many	TGCGCCAGCAGGTCCGGGGGCACCGGGGAGCTGTTTTTT	CASRSGGTGELFF
-	TRBJ1-2	TRBV24-1	-	TGTGCCACCAGTGATATAAGCCTTAGCTACACCTTC	CATSDISLSYTF